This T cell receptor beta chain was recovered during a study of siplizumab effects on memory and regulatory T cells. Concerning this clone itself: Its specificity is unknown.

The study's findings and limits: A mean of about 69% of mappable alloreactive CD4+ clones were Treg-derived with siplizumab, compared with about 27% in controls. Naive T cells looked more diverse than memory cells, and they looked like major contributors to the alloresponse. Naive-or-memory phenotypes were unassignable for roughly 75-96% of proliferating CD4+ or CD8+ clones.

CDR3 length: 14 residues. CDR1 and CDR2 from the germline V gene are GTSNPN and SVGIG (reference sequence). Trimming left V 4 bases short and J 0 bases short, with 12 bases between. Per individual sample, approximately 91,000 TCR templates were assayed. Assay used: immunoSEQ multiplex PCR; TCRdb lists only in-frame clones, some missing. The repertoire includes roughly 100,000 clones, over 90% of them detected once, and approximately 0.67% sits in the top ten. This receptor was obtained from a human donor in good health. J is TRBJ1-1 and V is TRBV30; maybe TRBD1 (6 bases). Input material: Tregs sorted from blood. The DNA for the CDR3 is TGTGCCTGGACACAAGGACAGTTGAACACTGAAGCTTTCTTT. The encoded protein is CAWTQGQLNTEAFF.